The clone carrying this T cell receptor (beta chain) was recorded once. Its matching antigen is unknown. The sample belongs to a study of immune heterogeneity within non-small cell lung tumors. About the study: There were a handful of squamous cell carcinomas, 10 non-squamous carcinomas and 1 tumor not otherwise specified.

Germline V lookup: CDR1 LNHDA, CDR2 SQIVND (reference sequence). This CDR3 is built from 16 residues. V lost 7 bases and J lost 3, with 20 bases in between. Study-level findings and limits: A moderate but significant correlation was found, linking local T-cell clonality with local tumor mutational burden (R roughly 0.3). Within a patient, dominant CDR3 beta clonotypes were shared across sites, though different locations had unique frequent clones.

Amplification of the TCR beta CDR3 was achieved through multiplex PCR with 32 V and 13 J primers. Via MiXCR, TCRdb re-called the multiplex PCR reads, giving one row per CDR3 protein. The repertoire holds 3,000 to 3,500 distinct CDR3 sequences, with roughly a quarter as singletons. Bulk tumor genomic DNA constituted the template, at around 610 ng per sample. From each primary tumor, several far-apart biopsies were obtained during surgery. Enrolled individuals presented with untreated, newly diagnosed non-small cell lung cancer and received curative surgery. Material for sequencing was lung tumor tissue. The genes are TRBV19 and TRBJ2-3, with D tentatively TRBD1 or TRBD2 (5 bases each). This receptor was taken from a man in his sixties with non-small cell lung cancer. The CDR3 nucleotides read TGTGCCAGTACGGGCAGCGGAGCTAAGGGGACAGATACGCAGTATTTT. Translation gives CASTGSGAKGTDTQYF. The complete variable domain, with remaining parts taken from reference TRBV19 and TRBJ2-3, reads DGGITQSPKYLFRKEGQNVTLSCEQNLNHDAMYWYRQDPGQGLRLIYYSQIVNDFQKGDIAEGYSVSREKKESFPLTVTSAQKNPTAFYLCASTGSGAKGTDTQYFGPGTRLTVL.